The 9 T cell receptor beta chains presented below share a single source sample, sequenced in a study of T-cell memory formation after mild COVID-19. TCRdb ran MiXCR on the 5' RACE reads and lists one entry per CDR3 protein. The sample comprises about 200,000 distinct CDR3 sequences, 9% to 10% of which are singletons, and approximately 3.3% rests with the top ten. Sequenced: PBMCs or a T cell subset sorted from them (not recorded which). These receptors were taken from a man aged 18 to 30 who had mild COVID-19 (a few samples of this study predate the infection). Cell type and time point are not known.

Many counts were recorded for this clonotype. The genes are TRBV7-8 and TRBJ1-1; D unresolved. The CDR3 extends over 14 amino acids. The ends were cut back, 1 base at V and 1 base at J, with 7 bases in the middle. Germline-derived CDR1 and CDR2 are SGHVS and FQNEAQ. The CDR3 bases are TGTGCCAGCAGCTTAGGCATAAGGAACACTGAAGCTTTCTTT. Translation: CASSLGIRNTEAFF.

The V and J genes are TRBV5-6 and TRBJ2-1; TRBD2 agrees at 10 bases. The CDR3 consists of 15 residues. From germline, CDR1 is SGHDT and CDR2 YYEEEE. V gave up 2 bases and J gave up 5 bases; unmatched junction bases: 4. CDR3 nucleotides: TGTGCCAGCAGCTTAGCGGGGGGGCAGAACAATGAGCAGTTCTTC. It specifies CASSLAGGQNNEQFF. The full variable domain, in which reference TRBV5-6 and TRBJ2-1 provide the parts outside the CDR3, is DAGVTQSPTHLIKTRGQQVTLRCSPKSGHDTVSWYQQALGQGPQFIFQYYEEEERQRGNFPDRFSGHQFPNYSSELNVNALLLGDSALYLCASSLAGGQNNEQFFGPGTRLTVL.

Worth noting for this clonotype: Mismatch with germline at one junction end may stem from a read error. The chain links TRBV6-6 to TRBJ1-3; D call uncertain. This CDR3 spans 13 amino acids. CDR1 is MNHNY and CDR2 is SVGAGI in the germline V gene (reference sequence). The CDR3 DNA reads TGTGCCAGCACTTCATTTGAATCCGTCTCCGTTTTTTTT. This sequence encodes CASTSFESVSVFF.

The table lists this clonotype with many counts. V usage is TRBV5-1 and J usage is TRBJ1-5, with unresolved D. The germline V gene has CDR1 SGHRS and CDR2 YFSETQ. CDR3 length: 15 amino acids. V dropped 0 bases and J dropped 0 bases, with 7 bases sitting between them. As DNA, the CDR3 is TGCGCCAGCAGCTTGGACAGCGATAGCAATCAGCCCCAGCATTTT. Its protein is CASSLDSDSNQPQHF.

This clonotype was seen repeatedly, ten times or more. V usage is TRBV6-1 and J usage is TRBJ1-5; no reliable D call. This CDR3 is 15 amino acids long. Germline CDR1 is MNHNS and CDR2 is SASEGT. V was trimmed by 5 bases and J by 5 bases, leaving 16 bases between them. In DNA, the CDR3 is TGTGCCAGCAGTCCCCGGAGGGTCCCCGATCAGCCCCAGCATTTT. Protein: CASSPRRVPDQPQHF.

This clonotype was seen many times. This sequence joins TRBV3-1 and TRBJ1-6; tentative D call: TRBD1 (5 bases). Germline values: CDR1 LGHDT, CDR2 YNNKEL (reference sequence). V dropped 0 bases and J dropped 6 bases, with 12 bases sitting between them. The length of the CDR3 is 16 residues. The CDR3 protein is CASSQDRAFRNSPLHF. The DNA for the CDR3 is TGTGCCAGCAGCCAAGACAGGGCTTTCCGTAATTCACCCCTCCACTTT.

This clonotype showed up many times. The rearrangement joins TRBV18 to TRBJ1-5; 9 nucleotides line up with TRBD1. Germline values: CDR1 KGHSH, CDR2 LQKENI. The CDR3 runs to 14 residues. After removal of 8 bases from V and 4 bases from J, the junction contained 6 bases not matched to a gene. For the CDR3, the DNA is TGTGCCAGCGCTCGGACAGGGGTGAATCAGCCCCAGCATTTT. Translating gives CASARTGVNQPQHF.

This chain joins TRBV5-1 and TRBJ1-1, with TRBD1 as a possible D gene (5 bases). CDR1 SGHRS and CDR2 YFSETQ come from the germline V gene. Trimming cost V 1 base and J 6 bases, with 13 bases left between them. This CDR3 spans 14 amino acids. The CDR3 reads CASSLWQGGAEAFF. Written as DNA, the CDR3 is TGCGCCAGCAGCTTGTGGCAGGGTGGTGCTGAAGCTTTCTTT. The entire variable domain, with the rest obtained from reference TRBV5-1 and TRBJ1-1, is as follows: KAGVTQTPRYLIKTRGQQVTLSCSPISGHRSVSWYQQTPGQGLQFLFEYFSETQRNKGNFPGRFSGRQFSNSRSEMNVSTLELGDSALYLCASSLWQGGAEAFFGQGTRLTVV.

J is TRBJ1-3 and V is TRBV7-9, with D hard to call. The germline V gene has CDR1 SEHNR and CDR2 FQNEAQ (reference sequence). Trimming took 0 bases from V and 0 from J, leaving 9 bases between them. The CDR3 has 16 residues. CDR3 sequence reads: CASSLAGPYSGNTIYF. The CDR3 DNA is TGTGCCAGCAGCTTAGCTGGGCCGTACTCTGGAAACACCATATATTTT.